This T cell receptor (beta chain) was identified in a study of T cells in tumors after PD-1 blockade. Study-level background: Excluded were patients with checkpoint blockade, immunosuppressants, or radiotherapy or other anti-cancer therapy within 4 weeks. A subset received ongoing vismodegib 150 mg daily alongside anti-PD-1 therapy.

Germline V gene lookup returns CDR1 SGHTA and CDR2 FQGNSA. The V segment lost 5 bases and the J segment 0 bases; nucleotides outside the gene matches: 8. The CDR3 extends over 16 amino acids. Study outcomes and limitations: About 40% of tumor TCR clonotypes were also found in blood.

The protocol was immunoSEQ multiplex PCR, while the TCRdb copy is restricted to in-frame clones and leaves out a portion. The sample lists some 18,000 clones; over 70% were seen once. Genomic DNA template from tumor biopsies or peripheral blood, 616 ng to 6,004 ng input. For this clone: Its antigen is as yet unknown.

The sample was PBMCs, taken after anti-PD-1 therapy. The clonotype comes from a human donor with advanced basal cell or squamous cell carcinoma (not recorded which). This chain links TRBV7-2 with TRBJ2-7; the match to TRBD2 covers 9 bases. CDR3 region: CASSPGTSPVSYEQYF. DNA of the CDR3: TGTGCCAGCAGCCCCGGGACTAGCCCCGTCTCCTACGAGCAGTACTTC.